The 7 T cell receptor beta chains in this list originate from one sample, sequenced in a study of T cells after yellow fever vaccination. TCRdb passed the 5' RACE reads through MiXCR, listing each CDR3 protein once. This table has 600,000 to 750,000 distinct CDR3 sequences, roughly an eighth appearing once. This specimen was PBMCs, taken on the day of the yellow fever booster vaccination. These receptors were taken from a man aged 25-40 years who received the YFV17D yellow fever vaccine.

This clonotype showed up just a few times. V and J are TRBV29-1 and TRBJ2-1, with 8 bases that match TRBD2. V gave up 4 bases and J gave up 2 bases; unmatched junction bases: 16. Germline CDR1 reads SQVTM; CDR2 reads ANQGSEA. This CDR3 has 18 amino acids. CDR3 sequence (DNA): TGCAGCGTTGGTTATGATATGGCTAGCGGGCATACCTACAATGAGCAGTTCTTC. This encodes CSVGYDMASGHTYNEQFF.

In its sample, this clonotype was seen many times. The chain has TRBV5-1 and TRBJ2-5, with TRBD1 identical over 9 bases. With V trimmed by 4 bases and J by 3 bases, 7 bases remained unmatched. CDR1 is SGHRS and CDR2 is YFSETQ in the germline V gene. The CDR3 is made up of 15 amino acids. CDR3 in DNA: TGCGCCAGCAGCACAGGGACAGGGAAGGAAGAGACCCAGTACTTC. It is translated as CASSTGTGKEETQYF.

The V and J genes are TRBV3-1 and TRBJ2-6; the D gene is possibly TRBD2 (5 bases). The ends were cut back, 6 bases at V and 2 bases at J, with 14 bases in the middle. CDR1 is LGHDT and CDR2 is YNNKEL in the germline V gene (reference sequence). This CDR3 has 16 residues. In DNA form, the CDR3 reads TGTGCCAGCAGTAAGTCGGGGTTGCCTGGGGCCAACGTCCTGACTTTC. This translates into CASSKSGLPGANVLTF.

This clonotype has at least ten counts. This chain links TRBV20-1 with TRBJ2-1, with 13 bases lining up with TRBD2. The CDR3 extends over 14 amino acids. Germline-derived CDR1 and CDR2 are DFQATT and SNEGSKA (reference sequence). The V segment lost 4 bases and the J segment 8 bases; nucleotides outside the gene matches: 5. The CDR3 DNA follows: TGCAGTGCTACGGGACTAGCGGGAATTGATGAGCAGTTCTTC. Its translation: CSATGLAGIDEQFF.

The rearrangement joins TRBV7-2 to TRBJ1-6; TRBD1 matches 10 bases. Germline CDR1 SGHTA, CDR2 FQGNSA. V shed 5 bases, J shed 7 bases, and the junction held 8 bases outside the gene matches. The CDR3 loop spans 16 amino acids. CDR3 DNA sequence: TGTGCCAGCAGCACACGGACAGGGGGATGGAATTCACCCCTCCACTTT. It yields the protein CASSTRTGGWNSPLHF.

The chain couples TRBV18 to TRBJ2-1; D is unclear. This CDR3 comprises 13 residues. The ends were cut back, 0 bases at V and 7 bases at J, with 7 bases in the middle. Germline values: CDR1 KGHSH, CDR2 LQKENI. CDR3 bases: TGTGCCAGCTCACCACCGTCGACAAATGAGCAGTTCTTC. Translated: CASSPPSTNEQFF. The whole variable domain, filled in from reference TRBV18 and TRBJ2-1, reads NAGVMQNPRHLVRRRGQEARLRCSPMKGHSHVYWYRQLPEEGLKFMVYLQKENIIDESGMPKERFSAEFPKEGPSILRIQQVVRGDSAAYFCASSPPSTNEQFFGPGTRLTVL.

V is TRBV10-3 and J is TRBJ2-5; a weak D match, TRBD1 (6 bases). Germline CDR1 and CDR2: ENHRY and SYGVKD. Trimming removed 10 bases at V and 5 bases at J, with 14 bases between. This CDR3 region has 12 residues. The CDR3 DNA reads TGTGCCACGGGGCAAAGGGGGGAGACCCAGTACTTC. As protein: CATGQRGETQYF.